This T cell receptor (beta chain) was documented in a study of blood T cell repertoires in COVID-19. TCRdb's copy holds only in-frame clones and misses some; the assay was immunoSEQ multiplex PCR. Among around 75,000 clones listed, roughly 89% were seen once. V lost 1 base and J 1 base, leaving 8 bases between the germline ends. The germline V gene has CDR1 MGHRA and CDR2 YSYEKL. The CDR3 has 15 amino acids. The sequence derives from a man in his fifties or sixties with acute or convalescent COVID-19. Input material: peripheral blood. The chain has TRBV4-1 and TRBJ1-5; D might be TRBD1 (6 bases). The CDR3 sequence is CASSQVDRSNQPQHF. For the CDR3, the DNA is TGCGCCAGCAGCCAAGTGGACAGAAGCAATCAGCCCCAGCATTTT.